The clone carrying this TCR beta chain was found once. This sample is drawn from a study of blood T cell repertoires in COVID-19. Study summary: From T cells, B-cell-depleted T cells, or PBMCs came the material, which was cDNA or gDNA.

The germline V gene has CDR1 MNHNY and CDR2 SVGAGI (reference sequence). The CDR3 runs 12 residues. With V trimmed by 2 bases and J by 10 bases, 3 bases remained unmatched. Per the original methods: Amplification with reference gene primers provided the estimates of nucleated cell counts. The protocol was immunoSEQ multiplex PCR, while the TCRdb copy is restricted to in-frame clones and leaves out a portion. V, J and clone size derive from that table, while D and trimming were established from the DNA sequence. Altogether a few hundred thousand clones are present, about nine tenths being singletons, with the ten largest covering 2.5% to 3%.

The J gene is TRBJ1-2, the V gene TRBV6-6; the match to TRBD1 covers 8 bases. What was sequenced was peripheral blood. This sequence was found in a woman aged 25 to 45 with active or convalescent COVID-19. The CDR3 region has the DNA TGTGCCAGCAGTTACCGGACAGGGTACTACACCTTC. Its translation is CASSYRTGYYTF.